The 28 T cell receptor beta chains below were found in one sample sequenced in a study of blood T cell repertoires in COVID-19. The table came from immunoSEQ multiplex PCR; TCRdb's copy has only in-frame clones and leaves some out. The table has roughly 30,000 clones, roughly nine tenths seen once. Sequenced material: peripheral blood. The receptors were sampled from a human donor in a cohort sampled during active COVID-19.

This chain uses TRBV10-3 with TRBJ1-5; tentatively, D is TRBD1 (5 bases). Germline V gives CDR1 ENHRY, CDR2 SYGVKD. Trimming removed 0 bases at V and 0 bases at J, with 15 bases between. The CDR3 runs 18 residues. CDR3: CAISESSQGYYSNQPQHF. CDR3 DNA: TGTGCCATCAGTGAGTCGAGTCAGGGCTATTATAGCAATCAGCCCCAGCATTTT.

The chain links TRBV10-1 to TRBJ2-7; tentatively, D is TRBD2 (5 bases). This CDR3 is 14 amino acids long. Per germline, CDR1 WNHNN and CDR2 SYGVQD (reference sequence). V gave up 2 bases and J gave up 3 bases, with 11 bases separating them. The CDR3 is CASSESFEGYEQYF. The CDR3 DNA is TGCGCCAGCAGTGAGAGTTTTGAGGGCTACGAGCAGTACTTC.

The rearrangement joins TRBV11-2 to TRBJ1-2, with D unclear. The V end was cut by 11 bases, the J end by 8 bases, with 18 bases between. Germline V gene lookup returns CDR1 SGHAT and CDR2 FQNNGV. The CDR3 extends over 12 amino acids. The CDR3 region has the DNA TGTGCCTGTCGCGGCCAGACCTGGGGCTACACCTTC. Its translation: CACRGQTWGYTF.

The chain carries TRBV23-1 and TRBJ2-5; TRBD2 might be the D (5 bases). TRBV23-1 is flagged as an ORF with uncertain function. V dropped 2 bases and J dropped 9 bases, with 16 bases sitting between them. The CDR3 has 14 residues. The CDR3 DNA sequence: TGCGCCAGCAGTCAACGGACGGACCGGGGAGCCCAGTACTTC. As protein: CASSQRTDRGAQYF.

There are a few counts of this clone. The rearrangement uses TRBV7-9 and TRBJ1-2, with 7 bases that match TRBD1. CDR3 length equals 14 residues. CDR1 and CDR2 from the germline V gene are SEHNR and FQNEAQ (reference sequence). V trimming: 2 bases; J trimming: 8 bases; junction bases outside the gene matches: 8. The CDR3 region has the DNA TGTGCCAGCAGCTTAATGACAGGGAGTGACGGCTACACCTTC. Residues: CASSLMTGSDGYTF. The complete variable domain, with remaining parts taken from reference TRBV7-9 and TRBJ1-2, reads DTGVSQNPRHKITKRGQNVTFRCDPISEHNRLYWYRQTLGQGPEFLTYFQNEAQLEKSRLLSDRFSAERPKGSFSTLEIQRTEQGDSAMYLCASSLMTGSDGYTFGSGTRLTVV.

This chain joins TRBV29-1 and TRBJ2-5; D remains ambiguous. The germline V gene has CDR1 SQVTM and CDR2 ANQGSEA. The CDR3 length is 10 residues. Trimming removed 6 bases from V and 3 bases from J, with 5 bases in between. Here the CDR3 DNA reads TGCAGCGTGGCAAAAGAGACCCAGTACTTC. Residues: CSVAKETQYF.

This clone appeared a few times. This chain uses TRBV4-2 with TRBJ1-5; 9 bases fit TRBD1. With V trimmed by 6 bases and J by 5 bases, 5 bases remained unmatched. Germline V gene lookup returns CDR1 LGHNA and CDR2 YNFKEQ. CDR3 size: 14 residues. CDR3 in DNA: TGTGCCAGCAGTCCGGACAGGGGCCATCAGCCCCAGCATTTT. It encodes CASSPDRGHQPQHF.

The gene calls are TRBV19 and TRBJ1-1; no clear D. CDR1 is LNHDA, CDR2 SQIVND, per germline (reference sequence). The V end lost 3 bases, the J end lost 6 bases, and 20 bases lay between the germline ends. The CDR3 runs 16 residues. As DNA, the CDR3 is TGTGCCAGTAGTATGGGGAGATTTTCGGGCCGCGCTGAAGCTTTCTTT. This gives the protein CASSMGRFSGRAEAFF. The entire variable domain, with the rest obtained from reference TRBV19 and TRBJ1-1, is as follows: DGGITQSPKYLFRKEGQNVTLSCEQNLNHDAMYWYRQDPGQGLRLIYYSQIVNDFQKGDIAEGYSVSREKKESFPLTVTSAQKNPTAFYLCASSMGRFSGRAEAFFGQGTRLTVV.

The sample holds one count of this clone. This chain links TRBV5-1 with TRBJ2-7; 11 nucleotides match TRBD1. V was clipped by 4 bases and J by 6 bases; unmatched bases: 3. Germline CDR1 reads SGHRS; CDR2 reads YFSETQ. The CDR3 length is 13 residues. The CDR3 DNA follows: TGCGCCAGCAGCCCGGGACAGGGGGGCGAGCAGTACTTC. Its protein is CASSPGQGGEQYF.

The gene calls are TRBV2 and TRBJ1-2; 11 bases are shared with TRBD1. The V gene end was trimmed by 2 bases and the J gene end by 8 bases; junction bases not matched to a gene: 7. Germline lookup yields CDR1 SNHLY and CDR2 FYNNEI. The length of the CDR3 is 15 residues. The CDR3 protein is CASSELGQGAGGYTF. The CDR3 DNA sequence: TGTGCCAGCAGTGAATTAGGACAGGGGGCGGGAGGCTACACCTTC.

The chain links TRBV7-9 to TRBJ1-2; 10 bases agree with TRBD1. V shed 5 bases, J shed 5 bases, and the junction held 11 bases outside the gene matches. Germline-derived CDR1 and CDR2 are SEHNR and FQNEAQ (reference sequence). CDR3 length: 16 residues. The CDR3 sequence: CASSHPGTGVQYGYTF. The CDR3 bases are TGTGCCAGCAGCCATCCCGGGACAGGGGTCCAGTATGGCTACACCTTC.

V usage is TRBV7-2 and J usage is TRBJ1-6; 7 bases fit TRBD1. Germline V lookup: CDR1 SGHTA, CDR2 FQGNSA. Trimming at V came to 2 bases and at J to 8 bases, leaving 6 bases not matched to a gene. The CDR3 totals 15 residues. The CDR3 DNA reads TGTGCCAGCAGCTTAAATCGACAGGGTCATTCACCCCTCCACTTT. It encodes CASSLNRQGHSPLHF.

The gene calls are TRBV30 and TRBJ2-3, with TRBD2 matching 7 bases. The germline V gene encodes CDR1 GTSNPN and CDR2 SVGIG (reference sequence). CDR3 length: 11 amino acids. The ends lost 5 bases at V and 4 bases at J; junction bases unmatched: 0. CDR3 sequence reads: CAWGRADTQYF. CDR3 nucleotide sequence: TGTGCCTGGGGGAGGGCAGATACGCAGTATTTT.

This chain links TRBV2 with TRBJ2-7; 7 nucleotides line up with TRBD1. Trimming took 1 base from V and 4 from J; bases not matched to a gene: 4. Germline CDR1 SNHLY, CDR2 FYNNEI. The CDR3 contains 14 residues. CDR3 protein: CASSEDDRVYEQYF. The CDR3 DNA sequence: TGTGCCAGCAGTGAAGATGACAGGGTGTACGAGCAGTACTTC.

The chain employs TRBV5-5 and TRBJ2-2, with 8 bases lining up with TRBD1. With V trimmed by 0 bases and J by 9 bases, 13 bases remained unmatched. This CDR3 is built from 17 residues. Looked up from germline, CDR1 is SGHKS and CDR2 is YYEKEE (reference sequence). The CDR3 DNA is TGTGCCAGCAGCTTGGAAAGTGACAGGGGCTCCAGGCGGGAGCTGTTTTTT. This codes for CASSLESDRGSRRELFF.

The genes are TRBV11-2 and TRBJ1-1, with TRBD1 as a possible D gene (5 bases). The CDR3 is 14 residues long. V shed 5 bases and J shed 5 bases, with 15 bases lying between them. Germline-derived CDR1 and CDR2 are SGHAT and FQNNGV. The DNA of the CDR3 is TGTGCCAGCAGCAAAACGAATGGGGGGACTGAAGCTTTCTTT. Protein: CASSKTNGGTEAFF. Combining the CDR3 with reference TRBV11-2 and TRBJ1-1 gives the whole variable domain EAGVAQSPRYKIIEKRQSVAFWCNPISGHATLYWYQQILGQGPKLLIQFQNNGVVDDSQLPKDRFSAERLKGVDSTLKIQPAKLEDSAVYLCASSKTNGGTEAFFGQGTRLTVV.

This chain links TRBV25-1 with TRBJ1-3, with D perhaps TRBD1 (6 bases). The germline CDR1 and CDR2 sequences are MGHDK and SYGVNS. The CDR3 is 15 residues long. V gave up 1 base and J gave up 1 base, with 8 bases separating them. The DNA of the CDR3 is TGTGCCAGCAGTGAATCAACAGGGTCTGGAAACACCATATATTTT. Protein sequence: CASSESTGSGNTIYF.

The chain has TRBV2 and TRBJ2-7, with D hard to call. The CDR3 is 11 amino acids. CDR1 and CDR2 (germline): SNHLY, FYNNEI. The germline V and J ends were trimmed by 1 base and 6 bases, with 4 bases remaining between them. CDR3 coding DNA: TGTGCCAGCAGTGAAGGAGGCGAGCAGTACTTC. It specifies CASSEGGEQYF.

This chain links TRBV9 with TRBJ1-2; 7 bases agree with TRBD1. Germline CDR1 reads SGDLS; CDR2 reads YYNGEE. Losses at the gene ends were 3 bases for V and 10 bases for J; bases not matched to a gene: 12. The CDR3 is 14 amino acids. The CDR3 reads CASSAEGAARTYTF. The CDR3 region has the DNA TGTGCCAGCAGCGCGGAGGGGGCGGCCCGGACCTACACCTTC.

This chain links TRBV2 with TRBJ1-4; D might be TRBD1 (5 bases). The CDR3 extends over 14 amino acids. Trimming stripped 3 bases from V and 8 bases from J, with 13 bases between. CDR1 SNHLY and CDR2 FYNNEI come from the germline V gene. The CDR3 coding sequence is TGTGCCAGCAGTGACAGGGTGGGGCACGAAAAACTGTTTTTT. It codes for CASSDRVGHEKLFF.

The chain couples TRBV3-1 (or the pseudogene TRBV3-2) to TRBJ1-1; possibly TRBD1 for D (6 bases). The CDR3 covers 13 residues. In germline, CDR1 is LGHDT, CDR2 YNNKEL (reference sequence). The V end was cut by 4 bases, the J end by 4 bases, with 10 bases between. The CDR3 protein is CASSRPGATEAFF. The CDR3 coding sequence is TGTGCCAGCAGCCGACCAGGGGCCACTGAAGCTTTCTTT.

The chain links TRBV23-1 to TRBJ1-2; 10 nucleotides align to TRBD1. TRBV23-1 is reported as an ORF; its role is uncertain. The CDR3 extends over 16 amino acids. Trimming cost V 6 bases and J 10 bases; bases outside gene matches: 17. CDR3 sequence (DNA): TGCGCCAGCAGACTAAGGCAATCCGGGACAGGGGAGGCCTACACCTTC. Translating it yields CASRLRQSGTGEAYTF.

The genes are TRBV7-2 and TRBJ2-5, with 11 nucleotides matching TRBD2. The ends lost 4 bases at V and 7 bases at J; junction bases unmatched: 5. The CDR3 extends over 14 amino acids. Per germline, CDR1 SGHTA and CDR2 FQGNSA. The CDR3 DNA reads as TGTGCCAGCAGCTCTAGCGGGGGGCCAGGGACCCAGTACTTC. Its protein product is CASSSSGGPGTQYF.

The genes are TRBV9 and TRBJ2-6; D possibly corresponds to TRBD1 (6 bases). The CDR3 sequence is 16 residues long. Trimming took off 3 bases at V and 2 bases at J, with 12 bases between the two ends. The germline gives CDR1 SGDLS, CDR2 YYNGEE. The CDR3 loop is CASSAIRGAGANVLTF. The CDR3 coding sequence is TGTGCCAGCAGCGCAATCAGGGGAGCTGGGGCCAACGTCCTGACTTTC.

This chain uses TRBV12-5 with TRBJ2-5; D is ambiguous. CDR1 and CDR2 (germline): LGHNT, FRNRAP. V lost 3 bases and J 13 bases, leaving 15 bases between the germline ends. The length of the CDR3 is 12 residues. The DNA of the CDR3 is TGTGCTAGTGGTTTACCCCAACTTTCCTGGTACTTC. It codes for CASGLPQLSWYF.

V gene TRBV10-3 combines with J gene TRBJ1-1; a possible D gene is TRBD1 (5 bases). The CDR3 totals 13 residues. Per the germline V gene, CDR1 is ENHRY and CDR2 is SYGVKD. V was trimmed by 7 bases and J by 1 base, leaving 10 bases between them. The CDR3 region is CAIMEGPNTEAFF. Written as DNA, the CDR3 is TGTGCCATCATGGAGGGGCCGAACACTGAAGCTTTCTTT.

The rearrangement links TRBV9 to TRBJ2-3, with 10 nucleotides matching TRBD2. CDR3 length equals 14 residues. Germline V gene data show CDR1 as SGDLS and CDR2 as YYNGEE. With V trimmed by 4 bases and J by 4 bases, 3 bases remained unmatched. The chain's CDR3 is CASSLSGGADTQYF. CDR3 nucleotides: TGTGCCAGCAGCTTGAGCGGGGGGGCAGATACGCAGTATTTT.

V is TRBV11-2 and J is TRBJ1-6; unclear D gene. The V gene lost 5 bases and the J gene lost 6 bases, with 5 bases spanning the gap. CDR3 length: 12 residues. From germline, CDR1 is SGHAT and CDR2 FQNNGV. The CDR3 reads CASSPFNSPLHF. The CDR3 nucleotides read TGTGCCAGCAGCCCCTTTAATTCACCCCTCCACTTT.